This T cell receptor beta chain was profiled in a study of T cells after yellow fever vaccination. Findings and caveats of the study: It was the secondary response that reached its peak faster, day 5 versus 15, but it was weaker. Most clones from primary vaccination resurfaced after the booster (96% CD4, around 90% CD8).

They built TCR cDNA with 5'RACE template switching, a step that put in a universal primer site and UMIs. One entry per CDR3 protein, called by TCRdb with MiXCR from the 5' RACE reads. In the table there are roughly 310,000 distinct CDR3 sequences, roughly 8.7% of which are singletons. This clonotype was recorded many times. Its antigen is not identified. The source of this sequence is a man between 18 and 35 years old who received the YFV17D yellow fever vaccine. The sample in question was PBMCs, obtained on the day of the first yellow fever vaccination.

CDR3 in amino acids: CASMRTGMGTEAFF. As DNA, the CDR3 is TGTGCCAGCATGAGGACGGGGATGGGCACTGAAGCTTTCTTT. The chain combines TRBV12-3 or TRBV12-4 with TRBJ1-1; D not resolved. Between the trimmed V and J ends, which lost 7 bases and 4 bases, there was a span of 16 bases. The CDR3 consists of 14 residues.